What follows are 32 T cell receptor beta chains derived from one specimen sequenced in a study of a mutant IDH1 vaccine in newly diagnosed glioma (dated by TCRdb to about 2021). Library creation used the immunoSEQ multiplex PCR assay. TCRdb provides this immuneACCESS table in a form limited to in-frame rearrangements. Some clones are lacking; in checked studies, under half of them reflect an unresolved V gene, and why the rest are absent is not known. The sample data list fewer than 70,000 clones, and 84% of these were observed just once. The ten most abundant clones make up around 3.5% of the sample. In the paper's terms, the time point label means: week 11, during vaccination. Each vaccine dose, consisting of 300 ug of a 20-mer mutant IDH1 peptide in Montanide, was administered subcutaneously with topical imiquimod. For these TCRs, the target antigens are not known. The sample was PBMCs, taken from a glioma patient whose treatment included an IDH1 peptide vaccine. The source is a man aged 30-40 years with glioma.

The J gene is TRBJ2-3, the V gene TRBV7-3, with 8 bases that match TRBD2. Trimming at V came to 3 bases and at J to 0 bases, leaving 2 bases not matched to a gene. From germline, CDR1 is SGHTA and CDR2 FQGTGA. This CDR3 has 15 amino acids. The CDR3 bases are TGTGCCAGCAGCTTTAGCGGGACTAGCACAGATACGCAGTATTTT. It is translated as CASSFSGTSTDTQYF.

This chain connects TRBV11-1 to TRBJ2-1; no firm D call. V lost 1 base and J 4 bases, leaving 11 bases between the germline ends. Germline V lookup: CDR1 SGHAT, CDR2 FQDESV (reference sequence). The CDR3 is made up of 15 amino acids. The CDR3 DNA sequence: TGTGCCAGCAGCTTAGAAGGTTTAGGGTACAATGAGCAGTTCTTC. Protein sequence: CASSLEGLGYNEQFF.

The V call is TRBV7-9, the J call TRBJ2-5; TRBD1 matches 7 bases. TRBJ2-7 matches the DNA end more closely, so the J call is doubtful. CDR1 SEHNR and CDR2 FQNEAQ come from the germline V gene (reference sequence). The CDR3 covers 16 residues. CDR3 coding DNA: TGTGCCAGCAGCTTAGCCCCGGGACAGCTCTCCTACGAGCAGTACTTC. This sequence encodes CASSLAPGQLSYEQYF.

This clone came up a few times. This chain joins TRBV30 and TRBJ2-7; D is unclear. CDR1 is GTSNPN, CDR2 SVGIG, per germline (reference sequence). Trimming pared 0 bases from V and 0 bases from J, leaving 3 bases between. There are 12 residues in the CDR3. CDR3 DNA sequence: TGTGCCTGGAGTGTAGCCTCCTACGAGCAGTACTTC. Protein: CAWSVASYEQYF.

The chain joins TRBV6-1 to TRBJ2-3; 10 bases agree with TRBD2. Germline CDR1 is MNHNS and CDR2 is SASEGT. The CDR3 loop spans 15 amino acids. Losses at the gene ends were 5 bases for V and 5 bases for J; bases not matched to a gene: 7. The CDR3 protein is CASSWVAGGQDTQYF. CDR3 bases: TGTGCCAGCAGTTGGGTAGCGGGAGGCCAAGATACGCAGTATTTT.

This sequence joins TRBV5-1 and TRBJ2-5; TRBD2 matches at 10 bases. Unmatched junction bases numbered 1, after V lost 0 bases and J lost 5 bases. The CDR3 is made up of 14 amino acids. Germline V CDR1 and CDR2: SGHRS, YFSETQ. The DNA for the CDR3 is TGCGCCAGCAGCTTGGTGACTAGCGGGGAGACCCAGTACTTC. It specifies CASSLVTSGETQYF.

V usage is TRBV5-6 and J usage is TRBJ2-3; D is possibly TRBD1 (5 bases). The V gene lost 0 bases and the J gene lost 0 bases, with 17 bases spanning the gap. CDR3 size: 18 residues. CDR1 and CDR2 (germline): SGHDT, YYEEEE. CDR3 nucleotide sequence: TGTGCCAGCAGCTTGGGACCAGGGATCCCCCTTAGCACAGATACGCAGTATTTT. Translation: CASSLGPGIPLSTDTQYF.

This clone has a handful of counts. The chain employs TRBV14 and TRBJ1-1, with no clear D. This CDR3 is built from 14 residues. Germline V gene sequence: CDR1 SGHDN, CDR2 FVKESK. Trimming shortened V by 4 bases and J by 1 base, and 10 bases separated the two germline ends. CDR3 DNA: TGTGCCAGCAGCCCAAACCATAGGAACACTGAAGCTTTCTTT. Translated: CASSPNHRNTEAFF.

This sequence joins TRBV29-1 and TRBJ2-1; 9 bases align to TRBD1. From germline, CDR1 is SQVTM and CDR2 ANQGSEA. The CDR3 is made up of 13 amino acids. The trim removed 7 bases at V and 7 bases at J, leaving 8 bases unmatched. The CDR3 loop reads CSGNRDRVNEQFF. CDR3 nucleotides: TGCAGCGGGAACCGGGACAGGGTGAATGAGCAGTTCTTC.

This chain links TRBV28 with TRBJ2-7; the D call may be TRBD1 or TRBD2 (5 bases each). Germline V gene lookup returns CDR1 MDHEN and CDR2 SYDVKM. The V end was cut by 4 bases, the J end by 2 bases, with 15 bases between. The CDR3 consists of 15 residues. Here the CDR3 reads CASSSNRDVTYEQYF. In nucleotides, the CDR3 is TGTGCCAGCAGTTCAAACCGGGACGTCACCTACGAGCAGTACTTC.

The chain joins TRBV10-3 to TRBJ2-2; possible D gene TRBD1, 5 bases. Germline V gene lookup returns CDR1 ENHRY and CDR2 SYGVKD. There are 12 residues in the CDR3. The germline V and J ends were trimmed by 2 bases and 13 bases, with 11 bases remaining between them. DNA of the CDR3: TGTGCCATCAGTGAGGACAGCCTCGCGCTGTTTTTT. Its protein is CAISEDSLALFF.

The rearrangement uses TRBV29-1 and TRBJ1-2, with a tentative D call TRBD1 (6 bases). The CDR3 is 13 residues long. Trimming shortened V by 7 bases and J by 1 base, and 13 bases separated the two germline ends. The germline CDR1 and CDR2 sequences are SQVTM and ANQGSEA. CDR3 bases: TGCAGCGCCGGACAGCCTAGTAACTATGGCTACACCTTC. As protein: CSAGQPSNYGYTF.

This chain uses TRBV4-1 with TRBJ2-5, with D possibly being TRBD2 (6 bases). Trimming cost V 0 bases and J 5 bases, with 13 bases left between them. Germline CDR1 is MGHRA and CDR2 is YSYEKL. The CDR3 is 15 amino acids. CDR3 sequence reads: CASSQDGLARETQYF. CDR3 sequence (DNA): TGCGCCAGCAGCCAAGATGGTCTAGCGAGGGAGACCCAGTACTTC.

The chain uses TRBV9 and TRBJ2-7, with 9 bases that match TRBD1. Germline loops: CDR1 SGDLS, CDR2 YYNGEE. V lost 4 bases, J lost 4 bases, and 6 bases stayed unmatched. This CDR3 has 14 residues. The CDR3 sequence: CASSPTGQGYEQYF. DNA of the CDR3: TGTGCCAGCAGCCCCACCGGACAGGGGTACGAGCAGTACTTC.

This clone occurred a few times. The J gene is TRBJ1-6, the V gene TRBV6-6; D not resolved. The CDR3 contains 12 residues. V was clipped by 4 bases and J by 10 bases, with 8 bases between them. Germline-derived CDR1 and CDR2 are MNHNY and SVGAGI (reference sequence). The chain's CDR3 is CASSFERSPLHF. Here the CDR3 DNA reads TGTGCCAGCAGTTTTGAACGGTCACCCCTCCACTTT.

V usage is TRBV6-1 and J usage is TRBJ2-7; D is unresolved. The V end lost 5 bases, the J end lost 7 bases, and 12 bases lay between the germline ends. Germline V gives CDR1 MNHNS, CDR2 SASEGT. The CDR3 is 12 amino acids. In DNA form, the CDR3 reads TGTGCCAGCAGTTCCACAAGAGAAGAGCAGTACTTC. Amino acid sequence: CASSSTREEQYF.

On this clone itself: One end of the junction varies from germline; a read error may be responsible. The chain couples TRBV11-2 to TRBJ2-7; TRBD1 agrees at 7 bases. Per germline, CDR1 SGHAT and CDR2 FQNNGV. The CDR3 extends over 14 amino acids. CDR3 nucleotides: TGTGCCAGCAGCTTCGGGACAGTGTCCTACGGGCAGTACTTC. This translates into CASSFGTVSYGQYF.

This clone has a single count. The V and J genes are TRBV6-1 and TRBJ1-2; 7 nucleotides agree with TRBD1. V shed 3 bases and J 2 bases; nucleotides not matched to a gene: 3. This CDR3 is 14 amino acids long. The V gene's germline CDR1 is MNHNS and CDR2 SASEGT. The CDR3 sequence is CASSDPGGNYGYTF. The CDR3 DNA reads TGTGCCAGCAGTGACCCAGGGGGGAACTATGGCTACACCTTC.

This chain connects TRBV21-1 to TRBJ1-1; whether TRBD1, the table's D call, matches the DNA was not checked. TRBV21-1 has pseudogene status. The CDR3 consists of 18 residues. The CDR3 DNA reads TGTGCCAGCAACCTCGGGACAGGCCACGACAGGGTAAACACTGAAGCTTTCTTT. This translates into CASNLGTGHDRVNTEAFF.

The chain joins TRBV9 to TRBJ2-2; D not resolved. CDR1 is SGDLS, CDR2 YYNGEE, per germline. CDR3 size: 16 residues. Deletions cut 0 bases from V and 3 bases from J, with 12 bases between. CDR3 DNA: TGTGCCAGCAGCGTAGTAGAGATTAGGGACACCGGGGAGCTGTTTTTT. Its protein product is CASSVVEIRDTGELFF.

The rearrangement uses TRBV27 and TRBJ2-1; 7 positions match TRBD2. This CDR3 spans 10 amino acids. Looked up from germline, CDR1 is MNHEY and CDR2 is SMNVEV (reference sequence). This chain's CDR3 is CEAGAREQFF. CDR3 sequence (DNA): TGTGAGGCGGGAGCTAGGGAGCAGTTCTTC.

The rearrangement joins TRBV4-1 to TRBJ2-1; D is unclear. The germline V and J ends were trimmed by 4 bases and 3 bases, with 13 bases remaining between them. The CDR3 runs to 15 residues. The V gene's germline CDR1 is MGHRA and CDR2 YSYEKL. CDR3 residues: CASSRLVSDYNEQFF. The CDR3 nucleotides are TGCGCCAGCAGCCGATTAGTGAGCGACTACAATGAGCAGTTCTTC.

The gene calls are TRBV30 and TRBJ2-2; TRBD1 or TRBD2 may be the D gene (5 bases each). CDR1 GTSNPN and CDR2 SVGIG come from the germline V gene (reference sequence). Trimming left V 6 bases short and J 7 bases short, with 15 bases between. The CDR3 extends over 13 amino acids. CDR3 amino acids: CACRDGAGGELFF. The CDR3 bases are TGTGCCTGTAGGGACGGGGCGGGCGGGGAGCTGTTTTTT.

The V gene is TRBV5-1, the J gene TRBJ2-6; D is unclear. Germline CDR1 is SGHRS and CDR2 is YFSETQ. The V end was cut by 4 bases, the J end by 2 bases, with 19 bases between. The CDR3 runs 18 residues. This CDR3 is CASSMGLSAWAGANVLTF. CDR3 DNA sequence: TGCGCCAGCAGCATGGGCCTAAGCGCGTGGGCTGGGGCCAACGTCCTGACTTTC. Together with reference TRBV5-1 and TRBJ2-6, the CDR3 gives the full variable domain: KAGVTQTPRYLIKTRGQQVTLSCSPISGHRSVSWYQQTPGQGLQFLFEYFSETQRNKGNFPGRFSGRQFSNSRSEMNVSTLELGDSALYLCASSMGLSAWAGANVLTFGAGSRLTVL.

This rearrangement joins TRBV5-6 to TRBJ1-2; weak D call: TRBD1 (5 bases). The germline V and J ends were trimmed by 3 bases and 4 bases, with 22 bases remaining between them. CDR3 length: 17 amino acids. Looked up from germline, CDR1 is SGHDT and CDR2 is YYEEEE. CDR3 sequence: CASSWGGPGSPTYGYTF. DNA of the CDR3: TGTGCCAGCAGCTGGGGGGGACCGGGATCCCCTACCTATGGCTACACCTTC.

The rearrangement links TRBV25-1 to TRBJ2-1, with no clear D. The CDR3 has 16 amino acids. The germline CDR1 and CDR2 sequences are MGHDK and SYGVNS. The V end was cut by 1 base, the J end by 0 bases, with 10 bases between. Written as DNA, the CDR3 is TGTGCCAGCAGTGAATCGATGATGGGCTCCTACAATGAGCAGTTCTTC. Its translation is CASSESMMGSYNEQFF.

V usage is TRBV27 and J usage is TRBJ2-1; TRBD2 aligns across 8 bases. CDR3 length: 13 amino acids. The germline CDR1 and CDR2 sequences are MNHEY and SMNVEV (reference sequence). Trimming cost V 7 bases and J 5 bases; bases outside gene matches: 4. The CDR3 DNA reads as TGTGCCAGCACTACCGGGAGGGACAATGAGCAGTTCTTC. Amino acid sequence: CASTTGRDNEQFF.

The chain couples TRBV19 to TRBJ2-2; TRBD1 matches at 9 bases. The CDR3 runs to 15 residues. V gave up 6 bases and J gave up 6 bases; unmatched junction bases: 8. CDR1 is LNHDA, CDR2 SQIVND, per germline (reference sequence). The CDR3 loop reads CASRQGQGGAGELFF. As DNA, the CDR3 is TGTGCCAGTAGGCAGGGACAGGGAGGGGCCGGGGAGCTGTTTTTT. Full variable domain (missing parts from reference TRBV19 and TRBJ2-2): DGGITQSPKYLFRKEGQNVTLSCEQNLNHDAMYWYRQDPGQGLRLIYYSQIVNDFQKGDIAEGYSVSREKKESFPLTVTSAQKNPTAFYLCASRQGQGGAGELFFGEGSRLTVL.

V usage is TRBV27 and J usage is TRBJ1-5; tentatively, D is TRBD1 (5 bases). V was pared by 6 bases and J by 1 base, with 13 bases between. The CDR3 covers 15 residues. Germline V gene lookup returns CDR1 MNHEY and CDR2 SMNVEV (reference sequence). The CDR3 nucleotides read TGTGCCAGCAGGCCAGGGCCTTTGAGCAATCAGCCCCAGCATTTT. Translating gives CASRPGPLSNQPQHF.

This sequence joins TRBV28 and TRBJ1-5; D possibly corresponds to TRBD1 (5 bases). The CDR3 totals 15 residues. Germline CDR1 is MDHEN and CDR2 is SYDVKM. V shed 6 bases and J shed 3 bases, with 15 bases lying between them. CDR3 protein: CASRQQVGFNQPQHF. The CDR3 coding sequence is TGTGCCAGCAGGCAACAGGTTGGGTTCAATCAGCCCCAGCATTTT.

The V gene is TRBV19, the J gene TRBJ2-5; TRBD1 aligns across 7 bases. The J call may be wrong; the DNA end is better matched by TRBJ2-7. The CDR3 length is 14 residues. The germline V gene has CDR1 LNHDA and CDR2 SQIVND (reference sequence). The CDR3 coding sequence is TGTGCCAGTAGCTACTCGGACAGGATCGACGAGCAGTACTTC. It yields the protein CASSYSDRIDEQYF.

This clone appeared once. V is TRBV30 and J is TRBJ2-3; TRBD2 matches at 9 bases. The V gene's germline CDR1 is GTSNPN and CDR2 SVGIG (reference sequence). This CDR3 has 20 amino acids. V was clipped by 0 bases and J by 4 bases; unmatched bases: 20. The CDR3 region is CAWSVSPSGDAHTLADTQYF. DNA of the CDR3: TGTGCCTGGAGTGTATCGCCTAGCGGGGATGCTCATACTCTCGCAGATACGCAGTATTTT.